This TCR beta chain was recovered during a study of T cells in narcolepsy. This clone was picked up one time. What it recognizes is unknown. Trimming took 5 bases from V and 10 from J, leaving 14 bases between them. Germline V lookup: CDR1 SGHTA, CDR2 FQGNSA. The CDR3 totals 12 residues. Sequencing was performed with immunoSEQ multiplex PCR; in TCRdb, only in-frame clones are kept and a portion is missing. This table holds under 30,000 clones, approximately 85% found once. Study-level findings and limits: Comparing one patient's CSF and blood CD4+ clonotypes highlighted HCRT- and TRIB2-specific autoreactive clonotypes.

The chain combines TRBV7-2 with TRBJ1-1; weak D call: TRBD1 (6 bases). The sample consisted of CD45RA- memory CD4+ T cells from PBMCs. The sequence derives from a human donor with narcolepsy. The DNA of the CDR3 is TGTGCCAGCAGCCTAACAGGGACCTCAGCTTTCTTT. As protein: CASSLTGTSAFF.